These 14 T cell receptor beta chains share one sample of origin, sequenced in a study of OX40 agonist ivuxolimab in advanced cancers. Assay used: immunoSEQ multiplex PCR; TCRdb lists only in-frame clones, some missing. Of around 60,000 clones listed, approximately 89% were seen once; the top ten hold roughly 0.45%. The sequencing here drew on CD4+ or CD8+ T cells sorted from blood, taken in a trial of the OX40 agonist ivuxolimab. These receptors were taken from an adult with an advanced solid tumor such as melanoma, head and neck, liver or kidney cancer.

Here the CDR3 DNA reads TGTGCCAGCAGTTCCTCCGGGACAGGGAACACTGAAGCTTTCTTT. It encodes CASSSSGTGNTEAFF. The V call is TRBV6-5, the J call TRBJ1-1; 8 positions match TRBD1. The CDR3 has 15 amino acids. Germline-derived CDR1 and CDR2 are MNHEY and SVGAGI. J gave up 1 base and V 4 bases, and 5 bases lay outside the gene matches.

This chain uses TRBV20-1 with TRBJ2-5, with D perhaps matching TRBD2 (6 bases). The assigned J gene may be wrong: the sequence end matches TRBJ2-7 better. Germline lookup yields CDR1 DFQATT and CDR2 SNEGSKA (reference sequence). This CDR3 is 11 amino acids long. The CDR3 nucleotides read TGCAGTGCTAGACCGGGGGTCGAGCAGTACTTC. Its translation is CSARPGVEQYF.

The chain joins TRBV27 to TRBJ2-6; 9 positions agree with TRBD1. Per germline, CDR1 MNHEY and CDR2 SMNVEV (reference sequence). The J segment lost 2 bases and the V segment lost 3 bases, leaving 2 bases of the junction unmatched. This CDR3 has 16 residues. CDR3 nucleotides: TGTGCCAGCAGTTTGGACAGGGGCGCTGGGGCCAACGTCCTGACTTTC. Translation gives CASSLDRGAGANVLTF.

The chain uses TRBV27 and TRBJ2-1; TRBD2 matches 12 bases. Germline-derived CDR1 and CDR2 are MNHEY and SMNVEV (reference sequence). This CDR3 spans 17 amino acids. With 7 bases clipped from V and 4 bases from J, the junction kept 11 bases outside the gene matches. The CDR3 coding sequence is TGTGCCAGCATTCGAACTAGCGGGAGGCAAGGATACAATGAGCAGTTCTTC. Protein: CASIRTSGRQGYNEQFF.

The chain recombines TRBV14 with TRBJ2-7, with TRBD2 matching over 12 bases. Germline V gives CDR1 SGHDN, CDR2 FVKESK. The CDR3 sequence is 15 residues long. V lost 4 bases, J lost 7 bases, and 8 bases stayed unmatched. CDR3 residues: CASSLRTSGKGEQYF. DNA for the CDR3: TGTGCCAGCAGCCTGAGGACTAGCGGGAAAGGAGAGCAGTACTTC. The whole variable domain, filled in from reference TRBV14 and TRBJ2-7, reads EAGVTQFPSHSVIEKGQTVTLRCDPISGHDNLYWYRRVMGKEIKFLLHFVKESKQDESGMPNNRFLAERTGGTYSTLKVQPAELEDSGVYFCASSLRTSGKGEQYFGPGTRLTVT.

This chain connects TRBV4-1 to TRBJ1-2; the match to TRBD1 covers 7 bases. CDR3 length: 18 residues. From germline, CDR1 is MGHRA and CDR2 YSYEKL. V trimming: 4 bases; J trimming: 0 bases; junction bases outside the gene matches: 14. DNA of the CDR3: TGCGCCAGCAGCCCAGGACGCAAAACAGGGGAAGCTAACTATGGCTACACCTTC. This sequence encodes CASSPGRKTGEANYGYTF.

The rearrangement joins TRBV25-1 to TRBJ2-7; 8 bases line up with TRBD1. V trimming: 6 bases; J trimming: 0 bases; junction bases outside the gene matches: 10. The CDR3 is 16 residues long. The germline CDR1 and CDR2 sequences are MGHDK and SYGVNS. CDR3 sequence: CASSENYRGSSYEQYF. CDR3 nucleotides: TGTGCCAGCAGCGAAAACTACAGGGGGAGCTCCTACGAGCAGTACTTC.

This clone has a handful of counts. The J gene is TRBJ2-3, the V gene TRBV7-7; D remains ambiguous. V was cut by 5 bases and J by 6 bases, with 15 bases left in between. The CDR3 length is 14 residues. Germline lookup yields CDR1 SSHAT and CDR2 FNYEAQ (reference sequence). CDR3 residues: CASSPRAAEDTQYF. The DNA for the CDR3 is TGTGCCAGCAGCCCCCGAGCAGCCGAGGATACGCAGTATTTT.

This clone was recorded once. The chain combines TRBV7-2 with TRBJ1-2, with D tentatively TRBD1 (6 bases). Germline V CDR1 and CDR2: SGHTA, FQGNSA. This CDR3 has 19 residues. Deletions cut 0 bases from V and 3 bases from J, with 23 bases between. The CDR3, as DNA: TGTGCCAGCAGCTTAGCGGGGAAGGCAGGGGCCCCAAGCTACTATGGCTACACCTTC. Encoded protein: CASSLAGKAGAPSYYGYTF.

Here the CDR3 DNA reads TGCAGCGTTGCTGTGCGGGAGATCTTAGATACGCAGTATTTT. Its protein is CSVAVREILDTQYF. The gene calls are TRBV29-1 and TRBJ2-3; 7 nucleotides align to TRBD2. Germline trimming cut 4 bases from V and 5 bases from J; bases unmatched to any gene: 9. Germline lookup yields CDR1 SQVTM and CDR2 ANQGSEA. The length of the CDR3 is 14 residues.

V and J are TRBV2 and TRBJ1-2; D not certain. CDR3 length: 14 residues. Looked up from germline, CDR1 is SNHLY and CDR2 is FYNNEI. The germline V and J ends were trimmed by 7 bases and 7 bases, with 19 bases remaining between them. CDR3 in amino acids: CASTLALKDSGYTF. The DNA of the CDR3 is TGTGCCAGCACCCTGGCCCTAAAGGACTCTGGCTACACCTTC. The full variable domain, its missing parts supplied by reference TRBV2 and TRBJ1-2, is EPEVTQTPSHQVTQMGQEVILRCVPISNHLYFYWYRQILGQKVEFLVSFYNNEISEKSEIFDDQFSVERPDGSNFTLKIRSTKLEDSAMYFCASTLALKDSGYTFGSGTRLTVV.

This clone showed up just once. V and J are TRBV5-5 and TRBJ1-4, with D possibly matching TRBD1 (6 bases). This CDR3 spans 15 amino acids. Deletions cut 0 bases from V and 7 bases from J, with 13 bases between. CDR1 is SGHKS and CDR2 is YYEKEE in the germline V gene (reference sequence). CDR3 amino acids: CASSLAGGVIEKLFF. Written as DNA, the CDR3 is TGTGCCAGCAGCTTGGCGGGGGGCGTGATTGAAAAACTGTTTTTT.

CDR3 loop: CASSIEEGYPYNEQFF. The CDR3 DNA follows: TGTGCCAGTAGTATCGAGGAGGGATACCCCTACAATGAGCAGTTCTTC. V usage is TRBV19 and J usage is TRBJ2-1; a possible D gene is TRBD2 (6 bases). Trimming took 3 bases from V and 2 from J, leaving 14 bases between them. The CDR3 extends over 16 amino acids. Per germline, CDR1 LNHDA and CDR2 SQIVND (reference sequence). Full variable domain (outside the CDR3, taken from reference TRBV19 and TRBJ2-1): DGGITQSPKYLFRKEGQNVTLSCEQNLNHDAMYWYRQDPGQGLRLIYYSQIVNDFQKGDIAEGYSVSREKKESFPLTVTSAQKNPTAFYLCASSIEEGYPYNEQFFGPGTRLTVL.

The CDR3 nucleotides read TGTGCCAGCAGCTTGGCCAGGGCGAACGGCGGGGAGCTGTTTTTT. This sequence encodes CASSLARANGGELFF. The chain is built from TRBV5-4 and TRBJ2-2, with D possibly TRBD1 on 5 matching bases. This CDR3 is 15 amino acids long. The germline V gene encodes CDR1 SGHNT and CDR2 YYREEE (reference sequence). V shed 0 bases and J shed 7 bases, with 13 bases lying between them.